This TCR beta chain was found in a study of metastatic and nonmetastatic thyroid tumors. Study at large: Repertoire data that came from the blood and tumor or nodule tissue of malignant and benign thyroid patients were compared. Broader study findings: A significant increase in TCR beta diversity was reportedly seen in malignant thyroid tumors relative to benign nodules, in blood and tumor.

This clone was seen only a few times. Antigen: not known. Original methodology: Clinicopathological groups of papillary thyroid cancer showed CDR3 differences that were used to build a distant-metastasis classifier. TCRdb re-called the PCR reads with MiXCR. Clone size and V and J calls follow TCRdb, not the original study. Found here are fewer than 35,000 clones, 25% to 30% of them singletons; the top ten hold roughly 30%. The CDR3 length is 14 residues. V gave up 3 bases and J gave up 2 bases, with 10 bases separating them. In germline, CDR1 is LNHDA, CDR2 SQIVND (reference sequence). Prior to thyroid surgery, none of the patients had received any treatment.

Sequences were obtained from blood. The V and J genes are TRBV19 and TRBJ1-1, with D possibly matching TRBD1 (5 bases). The TCR was taken from a female donor with papillary thyroid cancer or a benign thyroid nodule (not recorded which). Some clones in this sample may be carry-over from other donors' samples. CDR3 coding DNA: TGTGCCAGTAGTATCTTCCGGGGCAACACTGAAGCTTTCTTT. Its protein is CASSIFRGNTEAFF.